This T cell receptor beta chain was identified during a study of blood T cell repertoires in COVID-19. The table came from immunoSEQ multiplex PCR; TCRdb's copy has only in-frame clones and leaves some out. The repertoire has about 280,000 clones, roughly 85% of them found once; the top ten carry 4.5% to 6%. CDR1 is MNHEY, CDR2 SVGAGI, per germline. V lost 6 bases and J 8 bases, leaving 16 bases between the germline ends. CDR3 size: 14 residues. The clonotype was recovered from a man aged 50-60 years with active or convalescent COVID-19. The sequencing input was peripheral blood. This chain uses TRBV6-5 with TRBJ1-4; no clear D. CDR3 in amino acids: CASSPVQIPEKLFF. CDR3 DNA sequence: TGTGCCAGCAGCCCCGTGCAGATTCCCGAAAAACTGTTTTTT.